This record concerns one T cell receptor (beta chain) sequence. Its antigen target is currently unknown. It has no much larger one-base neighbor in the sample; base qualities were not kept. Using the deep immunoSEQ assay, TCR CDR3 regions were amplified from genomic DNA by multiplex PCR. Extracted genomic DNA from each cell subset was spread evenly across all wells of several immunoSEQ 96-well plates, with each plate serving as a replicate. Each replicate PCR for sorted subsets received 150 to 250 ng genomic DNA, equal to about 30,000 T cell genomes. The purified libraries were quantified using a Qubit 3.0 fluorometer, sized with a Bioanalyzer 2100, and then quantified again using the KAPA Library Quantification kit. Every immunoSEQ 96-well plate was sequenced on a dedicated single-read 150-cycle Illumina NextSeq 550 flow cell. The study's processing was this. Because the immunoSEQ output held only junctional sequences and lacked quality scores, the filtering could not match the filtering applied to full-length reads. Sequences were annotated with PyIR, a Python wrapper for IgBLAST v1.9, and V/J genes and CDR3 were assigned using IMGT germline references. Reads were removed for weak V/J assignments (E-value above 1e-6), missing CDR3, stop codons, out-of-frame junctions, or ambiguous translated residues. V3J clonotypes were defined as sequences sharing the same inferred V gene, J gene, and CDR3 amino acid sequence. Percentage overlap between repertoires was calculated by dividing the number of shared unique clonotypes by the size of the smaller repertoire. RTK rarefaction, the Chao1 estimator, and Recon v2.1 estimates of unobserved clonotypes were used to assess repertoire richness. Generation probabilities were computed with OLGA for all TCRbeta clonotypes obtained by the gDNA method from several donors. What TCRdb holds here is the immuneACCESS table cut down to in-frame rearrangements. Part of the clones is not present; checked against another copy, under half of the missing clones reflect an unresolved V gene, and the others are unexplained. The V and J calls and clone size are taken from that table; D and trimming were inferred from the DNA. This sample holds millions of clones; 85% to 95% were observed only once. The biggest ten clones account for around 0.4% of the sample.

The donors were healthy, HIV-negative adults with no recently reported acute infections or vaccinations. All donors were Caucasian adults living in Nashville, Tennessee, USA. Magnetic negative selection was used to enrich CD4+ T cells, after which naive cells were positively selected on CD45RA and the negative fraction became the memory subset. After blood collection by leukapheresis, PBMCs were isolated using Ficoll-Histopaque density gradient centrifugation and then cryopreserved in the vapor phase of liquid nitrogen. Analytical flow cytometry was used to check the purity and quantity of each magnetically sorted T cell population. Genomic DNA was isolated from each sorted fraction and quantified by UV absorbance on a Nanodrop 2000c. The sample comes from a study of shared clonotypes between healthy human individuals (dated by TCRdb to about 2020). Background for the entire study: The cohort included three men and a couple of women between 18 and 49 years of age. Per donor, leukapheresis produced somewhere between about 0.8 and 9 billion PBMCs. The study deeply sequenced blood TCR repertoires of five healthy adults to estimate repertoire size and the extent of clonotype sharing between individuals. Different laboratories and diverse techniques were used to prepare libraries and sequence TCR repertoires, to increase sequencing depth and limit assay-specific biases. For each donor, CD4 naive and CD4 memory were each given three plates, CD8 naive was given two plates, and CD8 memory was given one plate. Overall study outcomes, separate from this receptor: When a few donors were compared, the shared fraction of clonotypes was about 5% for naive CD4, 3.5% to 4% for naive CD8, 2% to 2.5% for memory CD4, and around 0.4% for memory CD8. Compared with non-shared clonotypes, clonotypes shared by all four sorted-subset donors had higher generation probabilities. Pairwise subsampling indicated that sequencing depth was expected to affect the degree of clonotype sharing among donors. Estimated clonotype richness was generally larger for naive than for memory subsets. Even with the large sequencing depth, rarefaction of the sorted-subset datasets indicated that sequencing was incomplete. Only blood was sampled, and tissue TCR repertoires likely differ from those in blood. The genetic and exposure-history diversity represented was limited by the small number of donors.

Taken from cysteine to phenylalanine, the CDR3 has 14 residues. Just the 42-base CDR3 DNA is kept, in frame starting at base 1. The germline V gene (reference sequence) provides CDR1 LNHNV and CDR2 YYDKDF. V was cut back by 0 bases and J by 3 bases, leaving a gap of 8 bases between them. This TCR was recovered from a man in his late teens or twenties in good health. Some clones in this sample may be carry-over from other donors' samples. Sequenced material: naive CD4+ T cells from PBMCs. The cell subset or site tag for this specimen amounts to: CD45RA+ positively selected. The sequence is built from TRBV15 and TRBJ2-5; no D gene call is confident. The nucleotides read TGTGCCACCAGCAGAGATACAACAGAAGAGACCCAGTACTTC. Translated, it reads CATSRDTTEETQYF.